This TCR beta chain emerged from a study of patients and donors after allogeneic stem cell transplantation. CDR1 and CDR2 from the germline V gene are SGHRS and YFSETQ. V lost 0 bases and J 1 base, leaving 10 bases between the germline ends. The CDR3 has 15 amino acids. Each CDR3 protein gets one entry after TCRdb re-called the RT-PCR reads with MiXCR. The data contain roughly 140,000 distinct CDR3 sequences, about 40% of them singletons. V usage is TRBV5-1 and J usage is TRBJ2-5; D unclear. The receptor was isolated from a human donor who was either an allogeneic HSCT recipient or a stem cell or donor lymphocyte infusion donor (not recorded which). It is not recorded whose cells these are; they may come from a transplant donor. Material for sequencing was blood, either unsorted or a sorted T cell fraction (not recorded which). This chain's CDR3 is CASSLEQALQETQYF. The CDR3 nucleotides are TGCGCCAGCAGCTTGGAGCAGGCTCTCCAAGAGACCCAGTACTTC.